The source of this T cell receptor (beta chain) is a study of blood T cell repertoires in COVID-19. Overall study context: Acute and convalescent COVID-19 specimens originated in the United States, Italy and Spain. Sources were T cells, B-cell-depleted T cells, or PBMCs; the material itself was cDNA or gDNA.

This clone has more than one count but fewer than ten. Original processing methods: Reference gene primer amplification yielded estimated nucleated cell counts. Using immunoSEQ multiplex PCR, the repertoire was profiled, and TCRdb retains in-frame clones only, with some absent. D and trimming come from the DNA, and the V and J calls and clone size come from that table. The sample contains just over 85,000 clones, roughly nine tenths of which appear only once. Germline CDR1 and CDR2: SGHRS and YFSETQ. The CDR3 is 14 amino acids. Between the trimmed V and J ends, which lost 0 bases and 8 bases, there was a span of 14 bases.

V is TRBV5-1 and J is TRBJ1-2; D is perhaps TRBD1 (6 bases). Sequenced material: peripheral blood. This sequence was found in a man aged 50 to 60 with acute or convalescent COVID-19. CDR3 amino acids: CASSLEIQGSGYTF. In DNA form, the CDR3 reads TGCGCCAGCAGCTTGGAGATACAGGGTTCCGGCTACACCTTC.